This paragraph covers one TCR beta chain sequence. Its antigen is not known. The data derive from a study of cytomegalovirus exposure and HLA in healthy donors. 60 Vbeta and 13 Jbeta primers were used in PCR. Measured with immunoSEQ multiplex PCR; TCRdb has only the in-frame clones, and not every one. This table has roughly 200,000 clones, 70% to 85% appearing once. Study-level findings and limits: A later analysis found that most CMV-associated TCR beta chains appeared HLA-restricted.

Trimming at V came to 7 bases and at J to 2 bases, leaving 4 bases not matched to a gene. Germline values: CDR1 GTSNPN, CDR2 SVGIG (reference sequence). This CDR3 region has 13 residues. This sequence originates from a woman between 40 and 50 years old in good health and CMV-seronegative. The chain joins TRBV30 to TRBJ1-5, with TRBD1 matching over 8 bases. The sequenced sample consisted of PBMCs. The CDR3 spells CAYEDRGNQPQHF. CDR3 coding DNA: TGTGCCTATGAGGACAGGGGCAATCAGCCCCAGCATTTT.